Listed here is a single TCR beta chain. The antigen is unknown. Sequencing used immunoSEQ multiplex PCR; TCRdb keeps in-frame clones, though not all of them. Found here are 75,000 to 100,000 clones, 82% of them singletons; the top ten hold about 0.52%. The data belong to a study of T cell clones after liver transplantation. Study at large: TCRbeta sequencing after a pre-transplant mixed lymphocyte reaction identified graft-donor-reactive clones, later tracked in post-transplant blood. Graft-donor-reactive sequences were compared with third-party-reactive TCRbeta sequences from pre-transplant mixed lymphocyte reactions. Blood was drawn pre-transplant, before withdrawal, and after full or failed withdrawal.

With 6 bases removed from V and 4 bases from J, the gap between germline ends came to 12 bases. The CDR3 spans 13 residues. Germline loops: CDR1 MGHRA, CDR2 YSYEKL. Findings and caveats of the study: A larger donor-reactive than third-party decline suggested partial antigen-specific deletion.

The material sequenced was CD4+ T cells from blood, taken roughly 3.5 years after liver transplant. This receptor was taken from a human patient who received a liver transplant. Some T cells may arise from the graft donor. The chain employs TRBV4-1 and TRBJ2-5; weak D call: TRBD2 (6 bases). Written as DNA, the CDR3 is TGCGCCAGCAGTCGACTAGTGGGAGAGACCCAGTACTTC. This encodes CASSRLVGETQYF.